Sequencing of this T cell receptor beta chain was carried out in a study of blood T cell repertoires in COVID-19. Study summary: Donors in the United States, Italy and Spain gave samples during acute or convalescent COVID-19. The cDNA or gDNA used as material had been derived from T cells, B-cell-depleted T cells, or PBMCs.

Original processing notes: From reference gene primer amplification, estimates of nucleated cell counts were derived. Sequenced by immunoSEQ multiplex PCR; TCRdb stores in-frame clones only, minus some. That table gives V, J and clone size, and the DNA gave D and trimming. The data show some 240,000 clones, 60% to 85% seen once. V lost 0 bases to trimming and J lost 8 bases, with 10 bases between them. CDR3 length equals 13 residues. Germline CDR1 reads MNHEY; CDR2 reads SVGAGI. Sequencing input: peripheral blood. The chain couples TRBV6-5 to TRBJ1-2; D not certain. The sequence derives from a woman in her 70s with acute or convalescent COVID-19. In DNA form, the CDR3 reads TGTGCCAGCAGTTACTCGAAGGGAGGAGGCTACACCTTC. Protein sequence: CASSYSKGGGYTF.